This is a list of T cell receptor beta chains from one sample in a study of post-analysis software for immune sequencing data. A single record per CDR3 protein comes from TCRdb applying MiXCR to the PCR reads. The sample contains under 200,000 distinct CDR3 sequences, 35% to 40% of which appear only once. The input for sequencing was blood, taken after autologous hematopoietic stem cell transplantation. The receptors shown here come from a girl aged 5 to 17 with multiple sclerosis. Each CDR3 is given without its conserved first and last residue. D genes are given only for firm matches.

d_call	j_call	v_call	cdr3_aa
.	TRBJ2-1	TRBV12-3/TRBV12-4	ATGGRPYNEQF
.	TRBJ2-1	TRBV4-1	ASSQEFARNEQF
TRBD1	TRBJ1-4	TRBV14	ASSPLAQGNEKLF
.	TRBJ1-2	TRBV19	ASRDRVEDYGYT
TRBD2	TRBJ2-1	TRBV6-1	ASSERASGDYNEQF
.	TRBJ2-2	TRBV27	ASATGSGELF
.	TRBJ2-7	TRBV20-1	SASFPGLGNYEQY
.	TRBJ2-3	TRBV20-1	SASLYRAGKGDTQY
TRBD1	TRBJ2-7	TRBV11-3	ASSSPGQTTAEQY
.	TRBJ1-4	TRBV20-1	SAPSGVLDEKLF
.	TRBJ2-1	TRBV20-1	SPSGSYNEQF
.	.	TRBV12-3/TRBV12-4	AGSLGPHEQY
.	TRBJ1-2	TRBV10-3	AISDPTGGGDGYT
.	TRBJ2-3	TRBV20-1	SAGGAPDTQY
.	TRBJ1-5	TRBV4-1	ASSQGEIGGQPQH
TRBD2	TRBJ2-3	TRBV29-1	SVGGTSGSTDTQY
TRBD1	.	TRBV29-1	SVAAGQGWDEQY
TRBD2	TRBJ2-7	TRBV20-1	SAAPGLAGDFSYEQY
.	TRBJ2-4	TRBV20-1	SASEPVVKNIQY
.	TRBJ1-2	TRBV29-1	SVVRDYGYT
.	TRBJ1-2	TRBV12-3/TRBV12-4	ASSLAGVSPNYGYT
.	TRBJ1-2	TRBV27	ASSLKGNYGYT
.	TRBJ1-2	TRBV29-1	SVSGTHSSGYT
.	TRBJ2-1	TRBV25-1	ASTSGRLGYNEQF
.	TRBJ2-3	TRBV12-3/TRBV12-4	ASRKTTDTQY
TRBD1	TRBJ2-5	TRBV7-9	ASISQGAWETQY
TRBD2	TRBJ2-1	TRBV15	ATSRQSLAGANEQF
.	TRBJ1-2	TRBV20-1	SASVGRANYGYT
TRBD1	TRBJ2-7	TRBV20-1	SASAGTGGYEQY
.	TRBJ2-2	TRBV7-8	ASSLDRMRDTGELF
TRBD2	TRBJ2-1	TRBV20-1	SAGLAGDYNEQV
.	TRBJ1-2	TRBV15	ATSSKAGGYGYT
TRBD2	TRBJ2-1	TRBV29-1	SVEDRREWRNEQF
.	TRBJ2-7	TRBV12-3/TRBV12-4	ASSPSSSVATYYEQY
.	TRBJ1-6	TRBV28	ASTLGGWASPLH
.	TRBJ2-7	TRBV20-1	SARGISYEQY
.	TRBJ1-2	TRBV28	ASSFSSYGCT
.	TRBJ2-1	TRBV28	ASSPPLSSYNEQF
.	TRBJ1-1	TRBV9	ASSVGADSTVGAF
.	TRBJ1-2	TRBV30	AWSESVGAGYT
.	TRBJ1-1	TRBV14	ASSQSPGPNTEAF
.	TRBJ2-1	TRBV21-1	ASSKVADNEQF
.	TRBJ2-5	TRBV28	ATLTDIEQY
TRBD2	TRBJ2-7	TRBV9	ASSGGGSYEQY
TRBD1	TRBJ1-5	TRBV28	ASSRTGTGNQPQH